Here is one T cell receptor (beta chain) with its context. The data were obtained in a study of blood T cell repertoires in COVID-19. Germline-derived CDR1 and CDR2 are LNHNV and YYDKDF (reference sequence). This CDR3 is built from 14 residues. The germline V and J ends were trimmed by 1 base and 2 bases, with 8 bases remaining between them. TCRdb's table, derived via immunoSEQ multiplex PCR, lists solely in-frame clones and lacks some. Counted here are fewer than 350,000 clones, roughly 90% occurring once; the ten biggest clones make up about 2.1%. This clonotype was obtained from a woman aged 35 to 49 with acute COVID-19. The chain uses TRBV15 and TRBJ2-5; D is possibly TRBD2 (6 bases). The sample was PBMCs or T cells enriched from blood (not recorded which). The DNA of the CDR3 is TGTGCCACCAGCAGAGGGGGGGTTCAAGAGACCCAGTACTTC. Encoded protein: CATSRGGVQETQYF.